This T cell receptor beta chain was profiled in a study of blood T cell repertoires in COVID-19. The repertoire was sequenced with immunoSEQ multiplex PCR; TCRdb's copy has only in-frame clones and lacks some. Of around 250,000 clones in the sample, roughly 80% are singletons; the top ten hold about 3.2%. This CDR3 contains 17 residues. The germline V gene encodes CDR1 PRHDT and CDR2 FYEKMQ (reference sequence). Trimming pared 3 bases from V and 0 bases from J, leaving 15 bases between. The V gene is TRBV13, the J gene TRBJ2-1; possibly TRBD2 for D (6 bases). The sequence came from a young woman with acute or convalescent COVID-19. Source material: peripheral blood. This chain's CDR3 is CASSFPSSVSSYNEQFF. The CDR3 DNA is TGTGCCAGCAGCTTCCCTTCTAGCGTAAGCTCCTACAATGAGCAGTTCTTC.